A selection of T cell receptor beta chains follows, all from one sample in a study of blood T cell repertoires in COVID-19. Sequencing was performed with immunoSEQ multiplex PCR; in TCRdb, only in-frame clones are kept and a portion is missing. Of 100,000 to 150,000 clones in the sample, roughly 83% were seen once. Input material: peripheral blood. The receptors stem from a woman aged 25-40 years who had recovered from COVID-19. Both conserved end residues are trimmed from each CDR3. Each record gives: CDR3 protein, J gene, D gene, V gene. A D gene is named only where the DNA matches it firmly.

ASSEQGEIYEQY | TRBJ2-7 | TRBD1 | TRBV2
ASSLGQGGSKGNTEAF | TRBJ1-1 | TRBD1 | TRBV5-1
ASSLTWDRLSYNEQF | TRBJ2-1 | TRBD1 | TRBV27
ASSPRPDSSGGTDTQY | TRBJ2-3 | TRBD2 | TRBV5-4
ASSDPGGTGGRNEQF | TRBJ2-1 | TRBD1 | TRBV6-1
ASSQGGTGDISGELF | TRBJ2-2 | TRBD1 | TRBV14
ASSFGRGGTDTQY | TRBJ2-3 | TRBD2 | TRBV7-2
ASSRGTGTSTIGGT | TRBJ1-2 | NA | TRBV11-2
ASSRDTLSGNTIY | TRBJ1-3 | NA | TRBV5-6
ASSPRDSEVF | TRBJ1-4 | NA | TRBV7-9
ASSSGTSRVDEQF | TRBJ2-1 | TRBD2 | TRBV19
ASSPPRGATNTEAF | TRBJ1-1 | TRBD1 | TRBV9
ASSLRASGGSAF | TRBJ1-1 | TRBD1 | TRBV3-1/TRBV3-2
ASSDAAGFGELF | TRBJ2-2 | NA | TRBV6-1
ASSLGGLGTDTQY | TRBJ2-3 | TRBD2 | TRBV7-6
ASSDWAGRNPYEQY | TRBJ2-7 | NA | TRBV10-2
ASSEQGGPYNEQF | TRBJ2-1 | NA | TRBV2
ASSVYPSGNTIY | TRBJ1-3 | NA | TRBV9
ATSDSRFGRTGELF | TRBJ2-2 | NA | TRBV24-1
ASSKYYGQGAGELF | TRBJ2-2 | NA | TRBV21-1
ASSLAGQLYGYT | TRBJ1-2 | NA | TRBV7-9
ASSKLVRGNTEAF | TRBJ1-1 | NA | TRBV21-1
ASSSPTTYEQY | TRBJ2-7 | NA | TRBV12-3/TRBV12-4
ASSPGAREADPGLNEQF | TRBJ2-1 | TRBD2 | TRBV4-2
ASSDKHASSYEQY | TRBJ2-7 | NA | TRBV2
ASRGARSRLNQPQH | TRBJ1-5 | NA | TRBV11-3
ASSYSDRGIYEQY | TRBJ2-7 | TRBD1 | TRBV6-5
ASSPSGTNTGELF | TRBJ2-2 | NA | TRBV27
ASSLDSRNEQF | TRBJ2-1 | NA | TRBV5-1
ASRGGYMNTEAF | TRBJ1-1 | NA | TRBV5-1
ASNWGPKQPQH | TRBJ1-5 | NA | TRBV6-5
ASSFDRGSQPQH | TRBJ1-5 | TRBD1 | TRBV27
ASSREVGQGIKANSPLH | TRBJ1-6 | NA | TRBV4-1
ASSSETGGSGEQF | TRBJ2-1 | TRBD1 | TRBV7-3
ASSASGRISDTQY | TRBJ2-3 | TRBD2 | TRBV10-1
SVEDRENIQY | TRBJ2-4 | TRBD1 | TRBV29-1
AWSVALNTEAF | TRBJ1-1 | NA | TRBV30
ASSLGAGVTEAF | TRBJ1-1 | NA | TRBV5-6
ASSATTGGMGGELF | TRBJ2-2 | TRBD1 | TRBV9
SVWTGQDNSPLH | TRBJ1-6 | TRBD1 | TRBV29-1
ASSLGGPQETQY | TRBJ2-5 | NA | TRBV11-2
ASSLLAQETQY | TRBJ2-5 | NA | TRBV7-8
ASSPTAATNEKLF | TRBJ1-4 | NA | TRBV9
ASSLEGFGTGPAGANVLT | TRBJ2-6 | TRBD1 | TRBV11-3
ASSHLDRGYEKLF | TRBJ1-4 | TRBD1 | TRBV3-1/TRBV3-2
ASSPPNLRDEQF | TRBJ2-1 | NA | TRBV18
ASSPKRNRGGNTEAF | TRBJ1-1 | NA | TRBV11-2